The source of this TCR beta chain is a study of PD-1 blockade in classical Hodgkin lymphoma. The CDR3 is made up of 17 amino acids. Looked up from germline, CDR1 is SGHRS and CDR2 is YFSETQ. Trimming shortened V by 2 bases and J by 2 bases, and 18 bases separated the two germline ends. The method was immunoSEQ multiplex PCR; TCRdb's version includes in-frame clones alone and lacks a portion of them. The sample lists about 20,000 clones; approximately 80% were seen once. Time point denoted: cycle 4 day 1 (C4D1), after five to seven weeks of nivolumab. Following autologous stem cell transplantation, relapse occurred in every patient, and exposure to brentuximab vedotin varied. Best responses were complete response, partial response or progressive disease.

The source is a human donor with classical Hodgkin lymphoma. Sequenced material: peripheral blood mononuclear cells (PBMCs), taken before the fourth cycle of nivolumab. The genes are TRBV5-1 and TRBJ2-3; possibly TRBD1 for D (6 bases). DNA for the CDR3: TGCGCCAGCAGCTTCGGTCAGGGGACACCGAACACAGATACGCAGTATTTT. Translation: CASSFGQGTPNTDTQYF. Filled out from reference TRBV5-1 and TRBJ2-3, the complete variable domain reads KAGVTQTPRYLIKTRGQQVTLSCSPISGHRSVSWYQQTPGQGLQFLFEYFSETQRNKGNFPGRFSGRQFSNSRSEMNVSTLELGDSALYLCASSFGQGTPNTDTQYFGPGTRLTVL.